This T cell receptor (beta chain) was identified in a study of T cells in localized non-small cell lung cancer. Whole-study results and caveats: There was higher T cell clonality in uninvolved adjacent lung than in tumor, and it was highest there. Elevated circulating T cell density in blood was associated with longer overall survival. Detection in adjacent lung was observed for a median around 50 of the top 100 tumor clones.

The method was immunoSEQ multiplex PCR; TCRdb's version includes in-frame clones alone and lacks a portion of them. The sample has 30,000 to 35,000 clones; less than 90% are singletons. This CDR3 region has 16 residues. CDR1 and CDR2 (germline): LGHNA, YNFKEQ. To note about this clone: Its target is unknown. Its ends do not fully match the called genes, so a read error is possible.

The source was peripheral blood, collected before any cancer treatment. The chain joins TRBV4-2 to TRBJ2-7; no clear D. The TCR sequence derives from a female donor of 60 years or more with stage I lung adenocarcinoma. CDR3: CASSKDDNSPSYEQYF. Written as DNA, the CDR3 is TGTGCCAGCAGCAAAGATGATAACAGCCCAAGCTACGAGCAGTACTTC.